The 5 T cell receptor beta chains presented below share a single source sample, sequenced in a study of a mutant IDH1 vaccine in newly diagnosed glioma. Assay: immunoSEQ multiplex PCR; the TCRdb copy retains only in-frame clones and omits some. The sample lists roughly 68,000 clones; 79% were seen once. As to time point: baseline, week 1 (first vaccination visit). Noted treatment: pre-vaccination baseline after standard-of-care therapy. Sequencing was performed on PBMCs, taken from a glioma patient treated with radiotherapy, temozolomide or both. These receptor sequences come from a man aged 45-65 years with glioma.

The gene calls are TRBV7-9 and TRBJ2-5; 12 bases are a match to TRBD1. The CDR3 spans 15 residues. Germline V gives CDR1 SEHNR, CDR2 FQNEAQ (reference sequence). Losses at the gene ends were 0 bases for V and 5 bases for J; bases not matched to a gene: 1. CDR3 coding DNA: TGTGCCAGCAGCTTAGCGGGACAGGGGGCCGAGACCCAGTACTTC. This sequence encodes CASSLAGQGAETQYF.

This sequence joins TRBV5-1 and TRBJ1-1; D remains ambiguous. This CDR3 comprises 14 residues. Trimming pared 4 bases from V and 5 bases from J, leaving 15 bases between. The germline V gene encodes CDR1 SGHRS and CDR2 YFSETQ. CDR3 in amino acids: CASSPAAAGTEAFF. The CDR3 DNA reads TGCGCCAGCAGCCCAGCGGCCGCTGGGACTGAAGCTTTCTTT.

The chain combines TRBV10-1 with TRBJ2-3; either TRBD1 or TRBD2 may fit D (5 bases each). Germline lookup yields CDR1 WNHNN and CDR2 SYGVQD (reference sequence). With 7 bases removed from V and 5 bases from J, the gap between germline ends came to 13 bases. The length of the CDR3 is 13 residues. The CDR3 is CASKRGEGDTQYF. The CDR3 DNA follows: TGCGCCAGCAAGAGGGGCGAGGGAGATACGCAGTATTTT.

The gene calls are TRBV28 and TRBJ1-2; D call uncertain. Germline V gene sequence: CDR1 MDHEN, CDR2 SYDVKM. The CDR3 sequence is 13 residues long. Trimming cost V 5 bases and J 7 bases, with 14 bases left between them. The CDR3, as DNA: TGTGCCAGCAGTGCATACAGTTACCCTGGCTACACCTTC. It is translated as CASSAYSYPGYTF.

The rearrangement links TRBV7-2 to TRBJ2-3, with 8 bases aligning to TRBD2. CDR1 is SGHTA, CDR2 FQGNSA, per germline. The trim removed 1 base at V and 3 bases at J, leaving 3 bases unmatched. CDR3 length: 15 amino acids. The chain's CDR3 is CASSLVASGTDTQYF. The CDR3 DNA is TGTGCCAGCAGCTTAGTGGCTAGCGGGACAGATACGCAGTATTTT.